The source of this T cell receptor beta chain is a study of T cells in localized non-small cell lung cancer. Trimming pared 1 base from V and 5 bases from J, leaving 12 bases between. CDR3 size: 15 residues. The germline gives CDR1 SGHAT, CDR2 FQNNGV. Sequencing was performed with immunoSEQ multiplex PCR; in TCRdb, only in-frame clones are kept and a portion is missing. In the table there are fewer than 40,000 clones, 87% of which are singletons. The chain has TRBV11-2 and TRBJ2-1; D not certain. The TCR was taken from a man aged 40 to 70 with stage III lung adenocarcinoma. The specimen was peripheral blood mononuclear cells, collected before any cancer treatment. The CDR3: CASSLGPLVNNEQFF. CDR3 coding DNA: TGTGCCAGCAGCTTAGGGCCTCTAGTAAACAATGAGCAGTTCTTC. Combining the CDR3 with reference TRBV11-2 and TRBJ2-1 gives the whole variable domain EAGVAQSPRYKIIEKRQSVAFWCNPISGHATLYWYQQILGQGPKLLIQFQNNGVVDDSQLPKDRFSAERLKGVDSTLKIQPAKLEDSAVYLCASSLGPLVNNEQFFGPGTRLTVL.